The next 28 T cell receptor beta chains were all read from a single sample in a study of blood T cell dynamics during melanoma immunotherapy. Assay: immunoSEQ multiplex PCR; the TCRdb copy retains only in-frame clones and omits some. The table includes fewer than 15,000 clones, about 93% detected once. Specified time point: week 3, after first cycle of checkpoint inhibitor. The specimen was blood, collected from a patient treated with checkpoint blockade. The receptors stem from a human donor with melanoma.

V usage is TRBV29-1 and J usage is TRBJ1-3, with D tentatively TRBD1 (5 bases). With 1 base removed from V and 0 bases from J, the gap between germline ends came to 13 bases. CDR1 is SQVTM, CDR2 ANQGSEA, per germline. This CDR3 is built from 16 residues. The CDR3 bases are TGCAGCGTTGAAGCTCCCACAGGCGTCTCTGGAAACACCATATATTTT. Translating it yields CSVEAPTGVSGNTIYF.

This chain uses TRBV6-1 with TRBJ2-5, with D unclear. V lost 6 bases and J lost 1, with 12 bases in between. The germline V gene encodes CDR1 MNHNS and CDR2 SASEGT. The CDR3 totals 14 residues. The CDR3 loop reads CASRRRTLQETQYF. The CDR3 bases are TGTGCCAGCAGGCGGCGGACCCTCCAAGAGACCCAGTACTTC.

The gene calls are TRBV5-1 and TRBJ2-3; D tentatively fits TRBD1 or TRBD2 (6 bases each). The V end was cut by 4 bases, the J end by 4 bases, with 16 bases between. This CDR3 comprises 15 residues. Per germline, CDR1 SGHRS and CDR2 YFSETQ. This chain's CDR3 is CASSLEGGRADTQYF. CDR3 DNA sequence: TGCGCCAGCAGCCTAGAGGGGGGCCGTGCAGATACGCAGTATTTT.

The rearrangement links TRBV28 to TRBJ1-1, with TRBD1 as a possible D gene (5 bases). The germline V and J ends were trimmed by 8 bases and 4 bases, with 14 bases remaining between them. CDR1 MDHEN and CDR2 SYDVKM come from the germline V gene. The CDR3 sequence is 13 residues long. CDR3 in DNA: TGTGCCAGCCCAGACCCCGGGGGCACTGAAGCTTTCTTT. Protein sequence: CASPDPGGTEAFF.

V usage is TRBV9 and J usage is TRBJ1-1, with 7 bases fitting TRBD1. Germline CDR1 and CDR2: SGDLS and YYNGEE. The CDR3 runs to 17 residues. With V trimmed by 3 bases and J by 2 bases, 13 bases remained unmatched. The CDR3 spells CASSAGHGQAPNTEAFF. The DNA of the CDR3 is TGTGCCAGCAGCGCCGGGCACGGACAGGCCCCAAACACTGAAGCTTTCTTT.

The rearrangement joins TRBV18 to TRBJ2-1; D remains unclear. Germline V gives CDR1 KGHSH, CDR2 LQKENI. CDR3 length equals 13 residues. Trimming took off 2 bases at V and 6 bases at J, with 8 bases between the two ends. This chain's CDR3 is CASSPSPINEQFF. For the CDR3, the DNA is TGTGCCAGCTCACCAAGTCCTATCAATGAGCAGTTCTTC.

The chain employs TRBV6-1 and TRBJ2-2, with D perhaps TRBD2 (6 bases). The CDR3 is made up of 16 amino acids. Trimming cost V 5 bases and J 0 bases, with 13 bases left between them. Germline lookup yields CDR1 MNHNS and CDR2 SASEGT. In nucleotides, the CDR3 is TGTGCCAGCAGTCAAGGGACTTACTCGAACACCGGGGAGCTGTTTTTT. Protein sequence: CASSQGTYSNTGELFF.

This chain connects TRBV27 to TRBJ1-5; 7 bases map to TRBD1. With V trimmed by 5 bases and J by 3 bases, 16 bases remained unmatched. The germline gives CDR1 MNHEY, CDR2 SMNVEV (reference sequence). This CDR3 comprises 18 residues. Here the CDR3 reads CASSPGQAQGLYNQPQHF. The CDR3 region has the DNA TGTGCCAGCAGTCCTGGACAGGCTCAGGGACTTTACAATCAGCCCCAGCATTTT.

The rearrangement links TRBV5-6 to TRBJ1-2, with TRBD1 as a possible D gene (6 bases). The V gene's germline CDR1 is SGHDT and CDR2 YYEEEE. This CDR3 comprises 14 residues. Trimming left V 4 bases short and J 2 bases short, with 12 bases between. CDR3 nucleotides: TGTGCCAGCAGCAGGAGGGGGGGCAACTATGGCTACACCTTC. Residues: CASSRRGGNYGYTF.

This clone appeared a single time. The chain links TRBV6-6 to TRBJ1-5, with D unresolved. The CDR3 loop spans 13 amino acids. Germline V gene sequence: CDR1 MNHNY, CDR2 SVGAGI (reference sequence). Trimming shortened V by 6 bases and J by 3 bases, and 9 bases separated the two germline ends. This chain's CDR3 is CASRGPLNQPQHF. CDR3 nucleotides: TGTGCCAGCAGGGGCCCCCTCAATCAGCCCCAGCATTTT.

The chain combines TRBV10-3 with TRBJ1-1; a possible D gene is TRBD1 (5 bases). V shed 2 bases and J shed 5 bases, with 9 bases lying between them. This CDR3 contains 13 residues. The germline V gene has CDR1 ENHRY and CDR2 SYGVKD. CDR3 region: CAISEQGWTEAFF. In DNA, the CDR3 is TGTGCCATCAGTGAGCAGGGATGGACTGAAGCTTTCTTT.

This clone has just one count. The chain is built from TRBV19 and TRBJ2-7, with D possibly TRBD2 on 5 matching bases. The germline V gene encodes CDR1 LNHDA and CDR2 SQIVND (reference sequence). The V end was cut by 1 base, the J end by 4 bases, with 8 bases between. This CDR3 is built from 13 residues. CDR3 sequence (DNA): TGTGCCAGTAGTATAGGTTTAGCGTACGAGCAGTACTTC. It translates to CASSIGLAYEQYF.

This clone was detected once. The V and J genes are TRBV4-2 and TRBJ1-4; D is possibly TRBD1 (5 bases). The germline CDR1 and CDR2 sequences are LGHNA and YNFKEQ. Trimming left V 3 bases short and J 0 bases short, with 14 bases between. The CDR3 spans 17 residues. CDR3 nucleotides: TGTGCCAGCAGCCATGGGACTGCCTCTTCAACTAATGAAAAACTGTTTTTT. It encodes CASSHGTASSTNEKLFF.

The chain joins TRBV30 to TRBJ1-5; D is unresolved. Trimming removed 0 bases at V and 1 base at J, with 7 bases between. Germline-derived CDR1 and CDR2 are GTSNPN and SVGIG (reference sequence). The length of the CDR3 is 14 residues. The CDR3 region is CAWSVPLSNQPQHF. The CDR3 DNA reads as TGTGCCTGGAGTGTACCTCTGAGCAATCAGCCCCAGCATTTT. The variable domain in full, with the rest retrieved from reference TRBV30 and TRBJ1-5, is SQTIHQWPATLVQPVGSPLSLECTVEGTSNPNLYWYRQAAGRGLQLLFYSVGIGQISSEVPQNLSASRPQDRQFILSSKKLLLSDSGFYLCAWSVPLSNQPQHFGDGTRLSIL.

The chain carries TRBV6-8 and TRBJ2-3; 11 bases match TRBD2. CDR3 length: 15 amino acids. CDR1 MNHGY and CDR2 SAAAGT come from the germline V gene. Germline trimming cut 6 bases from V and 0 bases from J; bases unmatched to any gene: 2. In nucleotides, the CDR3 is TGTGCCAGCAGACGACTAGCGGGGAGCACAGATACGCAGTATTTT. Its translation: CASRRLAGSTDTQYF.

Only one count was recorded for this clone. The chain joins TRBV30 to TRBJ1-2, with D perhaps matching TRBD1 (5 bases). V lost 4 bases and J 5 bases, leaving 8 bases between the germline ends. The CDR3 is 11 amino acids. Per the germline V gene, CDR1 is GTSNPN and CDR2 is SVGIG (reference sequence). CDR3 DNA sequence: TGTGCCTGGATGGGGGGTTATGGCTACACCTTC. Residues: CAWMGGYGYTF.

The CDR3 sequence: CASGRAEQYF. CDR3 coding DNA: TGTGCCAGCGGTCGAGCAGAGCAGTACTTC. The rearrangement links TRBV28 to TRBJ2-5; D gene ambiguous. Germline lookup yields CDR1 MDHEN and CDR2 SYDVKM. V shed 8 bases and J shed 11 bases, with 12 bases lying between them. The CDR3 spans 10 residues.

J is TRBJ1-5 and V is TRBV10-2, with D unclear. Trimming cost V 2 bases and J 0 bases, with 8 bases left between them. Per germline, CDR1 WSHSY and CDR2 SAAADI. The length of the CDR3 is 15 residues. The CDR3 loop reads CASSEVSNSNQPQHF. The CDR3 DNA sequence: TGCGCCAGCAGTGAGGTCAGCAATAGCAATCAGCCCCAGCATTTT.

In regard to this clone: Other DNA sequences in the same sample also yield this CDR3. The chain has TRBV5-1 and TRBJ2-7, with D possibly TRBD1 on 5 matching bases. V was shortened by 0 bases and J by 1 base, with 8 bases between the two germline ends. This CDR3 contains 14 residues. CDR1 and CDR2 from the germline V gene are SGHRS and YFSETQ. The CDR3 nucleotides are TGCGCCAGCAGCTTGGTGTCAGGGTCCTACGAGCAGTACTTC. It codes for CASSLVSGSYEQYF.

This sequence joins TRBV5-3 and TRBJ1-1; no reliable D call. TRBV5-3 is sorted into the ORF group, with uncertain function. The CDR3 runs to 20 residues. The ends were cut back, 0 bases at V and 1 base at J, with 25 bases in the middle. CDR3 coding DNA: TGTGCCAGAAGCTTGGTTCTCGCGGAAAGGTATCGATTGAAGAACACTGAAGCTTTCTTT. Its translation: CARSLVLAERYRLKNTEAFF.

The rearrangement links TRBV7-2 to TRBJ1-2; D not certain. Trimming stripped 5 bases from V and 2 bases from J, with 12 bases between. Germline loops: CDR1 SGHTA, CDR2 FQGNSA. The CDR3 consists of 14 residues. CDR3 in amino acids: CASSPAHENYGYTF. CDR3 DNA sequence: TGTGCCAGCAGCCCTGCCCACGAAAACTATGGCTACACCTTC.

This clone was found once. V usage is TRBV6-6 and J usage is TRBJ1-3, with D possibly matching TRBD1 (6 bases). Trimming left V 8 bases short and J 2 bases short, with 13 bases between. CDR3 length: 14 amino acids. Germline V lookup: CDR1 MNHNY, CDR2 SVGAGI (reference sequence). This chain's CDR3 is CASSAGATGNTIYF. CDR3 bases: TGTGCCAGCTCCGCGGGGGCGACTGGAAACACCATATATTTT.

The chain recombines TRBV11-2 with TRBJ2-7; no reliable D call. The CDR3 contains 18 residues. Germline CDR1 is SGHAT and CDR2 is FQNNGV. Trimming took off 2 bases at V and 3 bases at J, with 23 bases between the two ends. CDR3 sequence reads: CASSLRPVDTLPHYEQYF. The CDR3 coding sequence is TGTGCCAGCAGCTTACGCCCGGTAGACACCCTACCCCACTACGAGCAGTACTTC.

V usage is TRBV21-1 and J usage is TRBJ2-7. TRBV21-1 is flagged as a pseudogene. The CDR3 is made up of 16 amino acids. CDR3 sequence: CASRCLGLAAPYEQYF. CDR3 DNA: TGTGCCAGCAGGTGTCTAGGGTTAGCAGCCCCCTACGAGCAGTACTTC.

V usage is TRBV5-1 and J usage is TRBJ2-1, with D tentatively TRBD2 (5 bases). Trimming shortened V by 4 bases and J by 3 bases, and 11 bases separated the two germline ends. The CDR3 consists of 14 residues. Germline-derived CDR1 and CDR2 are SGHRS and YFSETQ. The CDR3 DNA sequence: TGCGCCAGCAGCGAGCTAAGCGGCTACAATGAGCAGTTCTTC. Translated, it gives CASSELSGYNEQFF.

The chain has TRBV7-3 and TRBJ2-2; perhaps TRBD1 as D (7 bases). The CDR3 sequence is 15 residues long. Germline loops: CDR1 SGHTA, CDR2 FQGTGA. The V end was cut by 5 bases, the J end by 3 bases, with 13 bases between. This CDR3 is CASSPPGGHTGELFF. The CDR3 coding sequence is TGTGCCAGCAGCCCCCCAGGGGGGCACACCGGGGAGCTGTTTTTT.

This CDR3 reads CASSSTRNFLGRKGYTF. The CDR3 DNA is TGCGCCAGCAGCTCGACTAGGAACTTTTTGGGGAGAAAAGGCTACACCTTC. The chain couples TRBV5-1 to TRBJ1-2; D not resolved. Germline V lookup: CDR1 SGHRS, CDR2 YFSETQ. This CDR3 comprises 17 residues. Trimming left V 3 bases short and J 8 bases short, with 26 bases between.

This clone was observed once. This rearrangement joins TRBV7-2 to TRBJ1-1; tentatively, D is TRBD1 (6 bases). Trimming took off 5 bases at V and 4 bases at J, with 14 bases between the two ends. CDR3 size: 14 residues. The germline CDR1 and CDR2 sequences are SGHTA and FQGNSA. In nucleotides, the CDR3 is TGTGCCAGCAGCCGACAGGCGCTGCCCACTGAAGCTTTCTTT. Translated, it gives CASSRQALPTEAFF.